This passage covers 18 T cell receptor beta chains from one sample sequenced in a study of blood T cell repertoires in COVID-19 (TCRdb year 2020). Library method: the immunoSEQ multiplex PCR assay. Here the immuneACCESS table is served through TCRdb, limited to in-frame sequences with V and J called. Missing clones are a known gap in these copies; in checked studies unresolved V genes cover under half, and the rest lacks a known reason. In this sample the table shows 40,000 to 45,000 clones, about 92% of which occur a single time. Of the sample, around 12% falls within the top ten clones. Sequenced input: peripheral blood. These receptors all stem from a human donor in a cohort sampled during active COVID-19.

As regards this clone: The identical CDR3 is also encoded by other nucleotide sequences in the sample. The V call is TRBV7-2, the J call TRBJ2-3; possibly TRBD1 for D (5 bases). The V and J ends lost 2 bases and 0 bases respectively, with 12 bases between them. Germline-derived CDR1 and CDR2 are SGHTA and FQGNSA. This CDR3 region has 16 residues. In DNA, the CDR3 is TGTGCCAGCAGCTTAAGGGGCCCCACTAGCACAGATACGCAGTATTTT. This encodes CASSLRGPTSTDTQYF.

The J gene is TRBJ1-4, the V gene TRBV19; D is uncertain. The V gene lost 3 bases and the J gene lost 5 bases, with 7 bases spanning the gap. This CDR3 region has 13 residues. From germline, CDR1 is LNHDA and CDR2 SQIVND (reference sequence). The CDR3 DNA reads TGTGCCAGTAGTATTTGGAGGAATGAAAAACTGTTTTTT. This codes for CASSIWRNEKLFF.

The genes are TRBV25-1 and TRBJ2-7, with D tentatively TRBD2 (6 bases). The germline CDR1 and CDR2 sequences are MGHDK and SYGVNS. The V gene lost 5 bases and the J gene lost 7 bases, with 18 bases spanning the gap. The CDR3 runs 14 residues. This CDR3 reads CASSLSGIGGEQYF. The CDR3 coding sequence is TGTGCCAGCAGTTTGTCCGGGATTGGGGGGGAGCAGTACTTC.

DNA of the CDR3: TGCGCCAGCAGCTTGGTCCCCGGAGCCTACGAGCAGTACTTC. Translation gives CASSLVPGAYEQYF. The V call is TRBV5-1, the J call TRBJ2-7; D uncertain. The CDR3 runs 14 residues. V shed 0 bases and J shed 2 bases, with 9 bases lying between them. Germline V gene lookup returns CDR1 SGHRS and CDR2 YFSETQ.

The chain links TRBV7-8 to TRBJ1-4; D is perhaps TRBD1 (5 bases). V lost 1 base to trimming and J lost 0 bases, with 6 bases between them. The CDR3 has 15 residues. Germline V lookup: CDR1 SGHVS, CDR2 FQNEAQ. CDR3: CASSLGQTTNEKLFF. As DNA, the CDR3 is TGTGCCAGCAGCTTAGGACAGACAACTAATGAAAAACTGTTTTTT.

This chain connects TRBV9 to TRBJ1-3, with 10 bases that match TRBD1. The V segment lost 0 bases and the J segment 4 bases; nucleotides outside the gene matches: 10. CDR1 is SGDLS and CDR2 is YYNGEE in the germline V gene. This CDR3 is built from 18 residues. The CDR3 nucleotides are TGTGCCAGCAGCGTAGCAAGGTCGGGGACAGGGGCCGGAAACACCATATATTTT. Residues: CASSVARSGTGAGNTIYF. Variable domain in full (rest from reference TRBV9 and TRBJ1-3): DSGVTQTPKHLITATGQRVTLRCSPRSGDLSVYWYQQSLDQGLQFLIQYYNGEERAKGNILERFSAQQFPDLHSELNLSSLELGDSALYFCASSVARSGTGAGNTIYFGEGSWLTVV.

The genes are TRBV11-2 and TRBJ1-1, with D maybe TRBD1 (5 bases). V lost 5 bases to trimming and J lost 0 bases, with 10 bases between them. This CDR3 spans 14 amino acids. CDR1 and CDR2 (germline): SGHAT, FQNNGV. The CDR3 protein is CASSLGTLNTEAFF. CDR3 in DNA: TGTGCCAGCAGCCTAGGGACTTTGAACACTGAAGCTTTCTTT.

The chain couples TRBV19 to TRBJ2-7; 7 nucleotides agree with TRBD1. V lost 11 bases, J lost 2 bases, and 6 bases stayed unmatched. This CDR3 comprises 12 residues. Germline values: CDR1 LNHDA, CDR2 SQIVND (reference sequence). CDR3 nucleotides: TGTGCCTCACGGGACAGAGCCTACGAGCAGTACTTC. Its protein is CASRDRAYEQYF.

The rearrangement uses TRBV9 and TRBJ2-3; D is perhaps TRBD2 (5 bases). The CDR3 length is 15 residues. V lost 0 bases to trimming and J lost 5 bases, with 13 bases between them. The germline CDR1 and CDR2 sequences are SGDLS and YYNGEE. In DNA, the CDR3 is TGTGCCAGCAGCGTAGGTGCGGGCCGGAGAGATACGCAGTATTTT. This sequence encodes CASSVGAGRRDTQYF.

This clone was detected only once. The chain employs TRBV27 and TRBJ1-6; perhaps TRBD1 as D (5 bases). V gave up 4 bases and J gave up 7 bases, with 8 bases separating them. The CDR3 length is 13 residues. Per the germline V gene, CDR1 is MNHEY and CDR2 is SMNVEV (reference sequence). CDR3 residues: CASSSYRNSPLHF. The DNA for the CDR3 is TGTGCCAGCAGTTCGTACAGGAATTCACCCCTCCACTTT.

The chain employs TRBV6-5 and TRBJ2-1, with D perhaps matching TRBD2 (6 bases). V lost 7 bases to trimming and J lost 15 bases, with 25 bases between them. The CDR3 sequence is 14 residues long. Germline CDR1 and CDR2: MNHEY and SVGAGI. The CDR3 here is CASTRDPRGGGRFF. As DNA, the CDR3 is TGTGCCAGCACCCGGGACCCCCGGGGAGGAGGCCGGTTCTTC.

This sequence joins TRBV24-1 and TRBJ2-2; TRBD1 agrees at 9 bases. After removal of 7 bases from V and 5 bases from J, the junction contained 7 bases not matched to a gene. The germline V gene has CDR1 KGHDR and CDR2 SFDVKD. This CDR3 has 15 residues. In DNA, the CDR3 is TGTGCCACCAGCGGAACAGGGGGCCGTACCGGGGAGCTGTTTTTT. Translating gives CATSGTGGRTGELFF.

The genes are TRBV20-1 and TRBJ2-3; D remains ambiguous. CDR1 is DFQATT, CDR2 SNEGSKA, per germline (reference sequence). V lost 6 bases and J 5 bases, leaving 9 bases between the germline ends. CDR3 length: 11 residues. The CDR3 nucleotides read TGCAGTGCACCGGAGATAGATACGCAGTATTTT. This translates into CSAPEIDTQYF.

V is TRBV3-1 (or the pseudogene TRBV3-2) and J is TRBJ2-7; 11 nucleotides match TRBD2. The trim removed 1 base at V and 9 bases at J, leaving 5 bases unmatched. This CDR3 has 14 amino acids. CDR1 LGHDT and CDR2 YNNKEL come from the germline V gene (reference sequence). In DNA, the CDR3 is TGTGCCAGCAGCCAAGGAACTAGCGGGGGCCCGCAGTACTTC. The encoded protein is CASSQGTSGGPQYF.

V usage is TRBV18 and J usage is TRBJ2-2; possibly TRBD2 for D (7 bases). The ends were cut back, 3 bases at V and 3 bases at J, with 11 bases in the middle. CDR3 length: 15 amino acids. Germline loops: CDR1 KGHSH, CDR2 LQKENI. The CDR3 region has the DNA TGTGCCAGCTCACCGCCGGGGGGCCACACCGGGGAGCTGTTTTTT. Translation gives CASSPPGGHTGELFF. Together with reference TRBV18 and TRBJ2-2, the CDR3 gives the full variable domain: NAGVMQNPRHLVRRRGQEARLRCSPMKGHSHVYWYRQLPEEGLKFMVYLQKENIIDESGMPKERFSAEFPKEGPSILRIQQVVRGDSAAYFCASSPPGGHTGELFFGEGSRLTVL.

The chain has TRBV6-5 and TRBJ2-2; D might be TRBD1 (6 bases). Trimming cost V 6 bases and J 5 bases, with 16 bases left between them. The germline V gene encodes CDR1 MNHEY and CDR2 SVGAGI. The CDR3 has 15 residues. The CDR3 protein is CASRLQGVGTGELFF. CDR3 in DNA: TGTGCCAGCAGGCTACAGGGAGTGGGAACCGGGGAGCTGTTTTTT.

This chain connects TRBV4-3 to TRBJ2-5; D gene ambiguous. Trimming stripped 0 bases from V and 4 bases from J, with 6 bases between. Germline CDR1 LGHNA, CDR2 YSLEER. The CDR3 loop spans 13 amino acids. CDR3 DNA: TGCGCCAGCAGCCAAGATACCGGAGAGACCCAGTACTTC. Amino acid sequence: CASSQDTGETQYF.

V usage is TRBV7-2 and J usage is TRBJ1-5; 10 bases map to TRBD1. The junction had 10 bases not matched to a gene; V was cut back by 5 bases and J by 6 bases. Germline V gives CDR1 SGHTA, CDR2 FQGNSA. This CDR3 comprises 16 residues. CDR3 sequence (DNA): TGTGCCAGCAGCCAGTCGGGACAGGGGATTATTCAGCCCCAGCATTTT. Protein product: CASSQSGQGIIQPQHF.